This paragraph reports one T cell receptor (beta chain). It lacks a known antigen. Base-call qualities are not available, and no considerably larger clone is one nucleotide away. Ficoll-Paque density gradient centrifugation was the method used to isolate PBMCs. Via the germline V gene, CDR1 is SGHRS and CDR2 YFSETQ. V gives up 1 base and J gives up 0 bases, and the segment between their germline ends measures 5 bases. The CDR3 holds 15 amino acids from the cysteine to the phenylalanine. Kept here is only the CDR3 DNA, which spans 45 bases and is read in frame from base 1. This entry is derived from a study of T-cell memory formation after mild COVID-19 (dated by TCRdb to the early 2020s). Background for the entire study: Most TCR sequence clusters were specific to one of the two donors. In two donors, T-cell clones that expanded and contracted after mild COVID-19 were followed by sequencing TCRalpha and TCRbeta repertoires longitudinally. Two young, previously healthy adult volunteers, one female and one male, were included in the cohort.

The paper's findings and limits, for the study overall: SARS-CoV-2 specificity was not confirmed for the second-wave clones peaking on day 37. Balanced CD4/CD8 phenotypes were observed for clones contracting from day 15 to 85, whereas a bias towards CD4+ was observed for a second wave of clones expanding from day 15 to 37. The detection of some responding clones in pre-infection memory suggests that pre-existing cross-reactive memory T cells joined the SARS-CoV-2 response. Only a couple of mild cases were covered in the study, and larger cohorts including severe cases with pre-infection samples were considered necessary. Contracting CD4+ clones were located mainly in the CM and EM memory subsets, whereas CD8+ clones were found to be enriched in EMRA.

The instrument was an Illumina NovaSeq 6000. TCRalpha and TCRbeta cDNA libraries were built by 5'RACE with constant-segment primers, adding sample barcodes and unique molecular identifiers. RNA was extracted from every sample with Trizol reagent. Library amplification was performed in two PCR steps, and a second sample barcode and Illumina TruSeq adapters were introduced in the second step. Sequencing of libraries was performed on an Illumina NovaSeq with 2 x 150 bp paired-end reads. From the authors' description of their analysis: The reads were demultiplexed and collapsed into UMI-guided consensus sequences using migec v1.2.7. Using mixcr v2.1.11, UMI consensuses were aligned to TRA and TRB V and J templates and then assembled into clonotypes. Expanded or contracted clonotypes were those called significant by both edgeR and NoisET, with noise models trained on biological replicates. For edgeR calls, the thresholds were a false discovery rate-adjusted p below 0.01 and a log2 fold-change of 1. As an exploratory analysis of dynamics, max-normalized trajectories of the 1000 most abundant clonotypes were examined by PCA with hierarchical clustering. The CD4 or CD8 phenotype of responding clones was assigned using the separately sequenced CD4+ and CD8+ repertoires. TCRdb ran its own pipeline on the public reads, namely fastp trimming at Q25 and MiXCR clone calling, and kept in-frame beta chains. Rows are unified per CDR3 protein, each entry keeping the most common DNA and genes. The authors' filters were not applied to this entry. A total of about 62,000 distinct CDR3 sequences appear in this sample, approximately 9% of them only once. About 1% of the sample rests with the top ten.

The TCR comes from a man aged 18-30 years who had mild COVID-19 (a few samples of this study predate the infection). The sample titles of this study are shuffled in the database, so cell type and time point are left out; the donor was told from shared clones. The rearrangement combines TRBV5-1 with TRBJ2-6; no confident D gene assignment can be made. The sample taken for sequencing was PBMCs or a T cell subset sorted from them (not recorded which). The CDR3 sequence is CASSLSNSGANVLTF. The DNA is TGCGCCAGCAGCTTGAGTAACTCTGGGGCCAACGTCCTGACTTTC. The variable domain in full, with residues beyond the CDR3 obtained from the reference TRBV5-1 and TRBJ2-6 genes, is KAGVTQTPRYLIKTRGQQVTLSCSPISGHRSVSWYQQTPGQGLQFLFEYFSETQRNKGNFPGRFSGRQFSNSRSEMNVSTLELGDSALYLCASSLSNSGANVLTFGAGSRLTVL.